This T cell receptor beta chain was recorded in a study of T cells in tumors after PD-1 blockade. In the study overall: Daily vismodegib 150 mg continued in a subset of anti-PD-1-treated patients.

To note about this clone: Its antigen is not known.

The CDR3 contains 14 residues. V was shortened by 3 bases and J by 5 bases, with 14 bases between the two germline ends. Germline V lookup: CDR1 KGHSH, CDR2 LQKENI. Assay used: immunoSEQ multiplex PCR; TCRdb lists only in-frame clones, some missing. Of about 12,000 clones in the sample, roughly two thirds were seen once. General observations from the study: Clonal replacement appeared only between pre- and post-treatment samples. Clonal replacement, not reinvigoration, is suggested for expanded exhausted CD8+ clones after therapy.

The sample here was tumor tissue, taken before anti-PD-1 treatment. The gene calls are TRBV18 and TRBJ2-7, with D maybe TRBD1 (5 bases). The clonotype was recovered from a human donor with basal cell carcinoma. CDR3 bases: TGTGCCAGCTCACCTCCCCCAGGGATCAACGAGCAGTACTTC. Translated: CASSPPPGINEQYF.